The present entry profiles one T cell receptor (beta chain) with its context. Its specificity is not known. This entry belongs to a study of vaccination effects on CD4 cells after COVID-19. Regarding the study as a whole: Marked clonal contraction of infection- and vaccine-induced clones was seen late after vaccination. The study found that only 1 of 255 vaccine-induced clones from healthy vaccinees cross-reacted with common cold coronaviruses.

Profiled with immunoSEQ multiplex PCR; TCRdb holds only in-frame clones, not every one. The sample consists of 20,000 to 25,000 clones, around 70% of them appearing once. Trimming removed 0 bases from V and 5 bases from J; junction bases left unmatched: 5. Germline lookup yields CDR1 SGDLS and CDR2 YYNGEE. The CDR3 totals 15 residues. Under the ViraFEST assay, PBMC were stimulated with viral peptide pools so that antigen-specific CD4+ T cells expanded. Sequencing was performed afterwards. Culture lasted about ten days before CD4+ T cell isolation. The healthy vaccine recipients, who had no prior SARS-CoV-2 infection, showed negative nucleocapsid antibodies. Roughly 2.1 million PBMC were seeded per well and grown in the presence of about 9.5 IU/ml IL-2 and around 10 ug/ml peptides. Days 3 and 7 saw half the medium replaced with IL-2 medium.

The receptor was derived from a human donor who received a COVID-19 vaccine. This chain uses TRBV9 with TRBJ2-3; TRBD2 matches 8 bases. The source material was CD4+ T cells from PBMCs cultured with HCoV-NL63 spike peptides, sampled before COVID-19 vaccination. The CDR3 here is CASSVAGGPVDTQYF. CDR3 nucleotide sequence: TGTGCCAGCAGCGTAGCGGGGGGGCCGGTAGATACGCAGTATTTT.